This T cell receptor beta chain was profiled in a study of shared clonotypes between healthy human individuals. As concerns this clone: The antigen is not known.

Every subset's genomic DNA went evenly onto several immunoSEQ plates. Assay: immunoSEQ multiplex PCR; the TCRdb copy retains only in-frame clones and omits some. The sample has approximately 590,000 clones; just under 97% are singletons. Germline loops: CDR1 SGHKS, CDR2 YYEKEE (reference sequence). Deletions cut 3 bases from V and 6 bases from J, with 10 bases between. This CDR3 is built from 13 residues. Findings of the study overall: As a rule, naive subsets had a larger estimated richness than memory subsets. The naive CD4 repertoires of four donors were compared, and about 5% of clonotypes were shared.

CD45RO negativity and positive selection for CCR7 defined naive CD8 cells, a population that excluded terminally differentiated effector memory CD45RA+ cells. The genes are TRBV5-5 and TRBJ1-5; TRBD1 is a possible D gene (6 bases). The receptor comes from a woman in her thirties in good health. Material for sequencing was naive CD8+ T cells sorted from blood. Written as DNA, the CDR3 is TGTGCCAGCAGCTGGGACATAAGTCAGCCCCAGCATTTT. This codes for CASSWDISQPQHF.